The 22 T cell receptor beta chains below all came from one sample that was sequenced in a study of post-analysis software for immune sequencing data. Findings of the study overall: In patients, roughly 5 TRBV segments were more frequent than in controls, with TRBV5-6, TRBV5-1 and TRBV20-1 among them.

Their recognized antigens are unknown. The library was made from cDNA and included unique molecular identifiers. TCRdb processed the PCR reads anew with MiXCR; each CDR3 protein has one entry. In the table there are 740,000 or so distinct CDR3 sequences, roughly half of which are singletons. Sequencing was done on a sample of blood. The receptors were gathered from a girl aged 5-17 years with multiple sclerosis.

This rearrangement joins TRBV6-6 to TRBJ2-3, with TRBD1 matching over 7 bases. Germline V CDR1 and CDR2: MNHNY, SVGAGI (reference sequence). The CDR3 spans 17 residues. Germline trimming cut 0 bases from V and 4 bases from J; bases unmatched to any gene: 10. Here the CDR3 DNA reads TGTGCCAGCAGTTACTCGGGGACAGTCATGGTTGCAGATACGCAGTATTTT. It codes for CASSYSGTVMVADTQYF.

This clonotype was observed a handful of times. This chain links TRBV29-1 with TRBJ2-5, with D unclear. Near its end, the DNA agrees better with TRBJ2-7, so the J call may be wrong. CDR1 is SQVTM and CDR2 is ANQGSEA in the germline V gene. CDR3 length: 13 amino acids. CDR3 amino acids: CSVEDWVLGEQYF. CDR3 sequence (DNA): TGCAGCGTTGAAGATTGGGTCCTAGGCGAGCAGTACTTC.

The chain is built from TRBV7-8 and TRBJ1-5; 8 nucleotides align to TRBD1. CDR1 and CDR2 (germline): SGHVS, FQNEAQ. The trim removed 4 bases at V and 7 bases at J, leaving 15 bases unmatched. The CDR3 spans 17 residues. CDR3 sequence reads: CASSYNHERTGHQPQHF. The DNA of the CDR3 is TGTGCCAGCAGCTATAATCATGAACGGACAGGGCACCAGCCCCAGCATTTT.

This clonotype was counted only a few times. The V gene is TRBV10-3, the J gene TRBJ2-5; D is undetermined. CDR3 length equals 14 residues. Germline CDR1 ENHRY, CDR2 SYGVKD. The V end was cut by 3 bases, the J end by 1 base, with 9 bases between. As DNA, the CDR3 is TGTGCCATCAGTGAATCCAGAAGCCAAGAGACCCAGTACTTC. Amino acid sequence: CAISESRSQETQYF.

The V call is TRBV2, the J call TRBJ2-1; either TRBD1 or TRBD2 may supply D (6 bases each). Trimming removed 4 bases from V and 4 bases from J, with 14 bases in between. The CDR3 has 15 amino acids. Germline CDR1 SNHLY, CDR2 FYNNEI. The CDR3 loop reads CASSVGGRAYNEQFF. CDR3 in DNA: TGTGCCAGCAGTGTTGGGGGGCGAGCTTACAATGAGCAGTTCTTC.

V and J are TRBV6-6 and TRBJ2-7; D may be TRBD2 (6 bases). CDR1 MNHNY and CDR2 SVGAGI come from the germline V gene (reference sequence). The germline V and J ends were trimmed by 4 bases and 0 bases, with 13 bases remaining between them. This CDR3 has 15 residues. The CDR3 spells CASSSRDLTSYEQYF. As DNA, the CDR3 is TGTGCCAGCAGTTCGCGGGACTTGACCTCCTACGAGCAGTACTTC.

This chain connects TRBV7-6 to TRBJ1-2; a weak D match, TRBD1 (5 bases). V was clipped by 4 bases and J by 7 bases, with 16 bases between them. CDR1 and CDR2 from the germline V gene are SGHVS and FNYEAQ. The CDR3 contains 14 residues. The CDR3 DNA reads TGTGCCAGCAGCTCAGAGGGGAAAAGAGGTGGCTACACCTTC. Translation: CASSSEGKRGGYTF.

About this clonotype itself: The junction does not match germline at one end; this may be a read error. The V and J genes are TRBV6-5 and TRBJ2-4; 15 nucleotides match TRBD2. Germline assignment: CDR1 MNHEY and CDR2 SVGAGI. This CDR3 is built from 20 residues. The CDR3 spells CASSYSNPGLAGGGKNIQYF. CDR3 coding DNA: TGTGCCAGCAGCTACTCCAATCCGGGACTAGCGGGAGGAGGCAAAAACATTCAGTACTTC.

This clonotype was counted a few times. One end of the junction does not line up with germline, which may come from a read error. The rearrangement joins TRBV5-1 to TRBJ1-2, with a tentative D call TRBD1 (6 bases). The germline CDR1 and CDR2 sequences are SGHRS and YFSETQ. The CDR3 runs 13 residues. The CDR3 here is CASSPDSSYGYTF. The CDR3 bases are TGTGCCAGCAGCCCGGACAGTTCCTATGGCTACACCTTC.

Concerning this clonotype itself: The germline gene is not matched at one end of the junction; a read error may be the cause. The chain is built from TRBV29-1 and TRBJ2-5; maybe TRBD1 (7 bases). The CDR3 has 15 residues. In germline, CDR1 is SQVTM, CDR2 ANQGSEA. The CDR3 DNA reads TGCAGCGTTGCTAACCGGCAGGGGGGCCAAGAGGCCCAGTACTTC. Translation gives CSVANRQGGQEAQYF.

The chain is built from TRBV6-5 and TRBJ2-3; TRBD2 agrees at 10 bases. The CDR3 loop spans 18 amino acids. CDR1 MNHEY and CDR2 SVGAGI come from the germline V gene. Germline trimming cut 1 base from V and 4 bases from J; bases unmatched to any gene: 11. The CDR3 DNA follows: TGTGCCAGCAGTTACTACGCTAGCGGGAGTCTCTTTGCAGATACGCAGTATTTT. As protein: CASSYYASGSLFADTQYF.

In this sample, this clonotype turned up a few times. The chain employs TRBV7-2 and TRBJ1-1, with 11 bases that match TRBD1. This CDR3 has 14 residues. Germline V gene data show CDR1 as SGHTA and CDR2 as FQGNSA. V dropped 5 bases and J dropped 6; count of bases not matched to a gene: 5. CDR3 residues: CASSPRTGGPEAFF. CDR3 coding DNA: TGTGCCAGCAGCCCCCGGACAGGGGGCCCTGAAGCTTTCTTT. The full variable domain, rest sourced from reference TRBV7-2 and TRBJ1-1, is GAGVSQSPSNKVTEKGKDVELRCDPISGHTALYWYRQSLGQGLEFLIYFQGNSAPDKSGLPSDRFSAERTGGSVSTLTIQRTQQEDSAVYLCASSPRTGGPEAFFGQGTRLTVV.

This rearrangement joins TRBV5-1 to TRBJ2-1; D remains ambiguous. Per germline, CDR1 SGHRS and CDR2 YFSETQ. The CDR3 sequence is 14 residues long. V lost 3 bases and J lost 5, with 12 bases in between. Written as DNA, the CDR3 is TGCGCCAGCAGCTGGCAAGTAGGAAACAATGAGCAGTTCTTC. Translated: CASSWQVGNNEQFF.

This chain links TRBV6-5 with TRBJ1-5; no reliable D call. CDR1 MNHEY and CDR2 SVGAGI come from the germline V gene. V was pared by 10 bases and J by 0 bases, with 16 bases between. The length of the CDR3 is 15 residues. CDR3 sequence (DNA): TGTGCCACTAAACGACAAGGCGATAGCAATCAGCCCCAGCATTTT. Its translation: CATKRQGDSNQPQHF.

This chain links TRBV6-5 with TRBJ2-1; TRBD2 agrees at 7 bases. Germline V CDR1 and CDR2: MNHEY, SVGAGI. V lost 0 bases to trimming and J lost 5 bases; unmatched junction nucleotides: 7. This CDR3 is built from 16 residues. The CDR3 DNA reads TGTGCCAGCAGTTACTCGTGGCGGGGGTTAAACAATGAGCAGTTCTTC. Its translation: CASSYSWRGLNNEQFF.

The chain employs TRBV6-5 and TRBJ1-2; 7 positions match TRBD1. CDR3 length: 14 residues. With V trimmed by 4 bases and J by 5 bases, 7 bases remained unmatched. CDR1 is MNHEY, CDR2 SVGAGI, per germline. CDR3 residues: CASSFNRGLYGYTF. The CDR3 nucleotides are TGTGCCAGCAGTTTCAACAGGGGCCTATATGGCTACACCTTC.

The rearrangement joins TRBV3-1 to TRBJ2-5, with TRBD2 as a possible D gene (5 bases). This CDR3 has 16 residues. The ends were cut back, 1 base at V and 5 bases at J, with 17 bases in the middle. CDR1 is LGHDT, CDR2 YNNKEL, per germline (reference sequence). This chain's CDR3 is CASSQVGQWGVETQYF. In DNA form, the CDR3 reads TGTGCCAGCAGCCAAGTCGGTCAATGGGGAGTGGAGACCCAGTACTTC.

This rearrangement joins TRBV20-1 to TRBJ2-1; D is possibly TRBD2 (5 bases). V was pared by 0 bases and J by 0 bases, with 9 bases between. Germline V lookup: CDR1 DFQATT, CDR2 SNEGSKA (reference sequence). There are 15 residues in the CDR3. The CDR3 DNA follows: TGCAGTGCTAGAGATTTCCGGGACTCCTACAATGAGCAGTTCTTC. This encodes CSARDFRDSYNEQFF.

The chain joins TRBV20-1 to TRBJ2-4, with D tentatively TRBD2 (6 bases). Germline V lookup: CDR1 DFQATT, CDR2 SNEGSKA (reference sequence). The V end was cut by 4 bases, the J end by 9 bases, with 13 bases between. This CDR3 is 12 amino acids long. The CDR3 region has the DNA TGCAGTGCTAAGAGGGACTTTGGCATTCAGTACTTC. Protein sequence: CSAKRDFGIQYF.

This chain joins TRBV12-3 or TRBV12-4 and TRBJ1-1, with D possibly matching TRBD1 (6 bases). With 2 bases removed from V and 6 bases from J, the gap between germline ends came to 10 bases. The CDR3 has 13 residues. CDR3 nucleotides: TGTGCCAGCAGTTTAAGGGGGGGTCCTGAAGCTTTCTTT. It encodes CASSLRGGPEAFF.

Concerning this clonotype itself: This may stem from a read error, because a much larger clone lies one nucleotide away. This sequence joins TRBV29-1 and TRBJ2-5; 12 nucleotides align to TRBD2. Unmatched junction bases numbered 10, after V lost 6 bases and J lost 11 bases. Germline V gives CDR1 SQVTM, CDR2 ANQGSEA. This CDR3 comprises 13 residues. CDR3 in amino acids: CSVASGRAYVQYF. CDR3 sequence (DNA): TGCAGCGTAGCTAGCGGGAGGGCCTACGTGCAGTACTTC.

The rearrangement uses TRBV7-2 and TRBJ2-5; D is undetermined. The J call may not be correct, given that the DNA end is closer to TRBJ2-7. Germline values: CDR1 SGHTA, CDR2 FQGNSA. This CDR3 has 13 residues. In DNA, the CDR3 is TGTGCCAGCAGCTTAGCTGTAGCTGGCGAGCAGTACTTC. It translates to CASSLAVAGEQYF.